Below, 20 T cell receptor beta chains from the same sample are listed, as sequenced in a study of blood T cell repertoires in COVID-19. TCRdb keeps only in-frame clones here, not all; method: immunoSEQ multiplex PCR. The sample carries 200,000 to 250,000 clones, about 87% recorded once. Sample: PBMCs or T cells enriched from blood (not recorded which). The receptors were gathered from a woman in her twenties or thirties who had recovered from COVID-19.

CDR3 DNA: TGTGCCAGCAGTGCCAGCGGCCCAGATACGCAGTATTTT. Encoded protein: CASSASGPDTQYF. J is TRBJ2-3 and V is TRBV7-3; D may be TRBD2 (5 bases). V lost 6 bases, J lost 4 bases, and 11 bases lay in between. Germline V gene sequence: CDR1 SGHTA, CDR2 FQGTGA. The CDR3 is made up of 13 amino acids.

This rearrangement joins TRBV19 to TRBJ2-3, with TRBD2 matching over 12 bases. CDR1 is LNHDA and CDR2 is SQIVND in the germline V gene (reference sequence). The CDR3 runs 17 residues. J was trimmed by 6 bases and V by 3 bases; bases with no gene match: 10. The CDR3 loop is CASSITSSGGAYDTQYF. The CDR3 DNA reads as TGTGCCAGTAGTATTACTTCTAGCGGGGGGGCATACGATACGCAGTATTTT.

The CDR3 region is CASSQGMASSTDTQYF. The CDR3 DNA reads TGCGCCAGCAGCCAAGGTATGGCTTCTAGCACAGATACGCAGTATTTT. The J gene is TRBJ2-3, the V gene TRBV4-1; unclear D gene. The CDR3 has 16 amino acids. V shed 1 base and J shed 0 bases, with 11 bases lying between them. Per the germline V gene, CDR1 is MGHRA and CDR2 is YSYEKL.

V and J are TRBV9 and TRBJ2-1, with 7 bases aligning to TRBD2. The V segment lost 0 bases and the J segment 5 bases; nucleotides outside the gene matches: 5. This CDR3 contains 15 residues. Germline values: CDR1 SGDLS, CDR2 YYNGEE. CDR3 protein: CASSVVGGVHNEQFF. The CDR3 bases are TGTGCCAGCAGCGTAGTGGGGGGGGTCCACAATGAGCAGTTCTTC. Variable domain in full (rest from reference TRBV9 and TRBJ2-1): DSGVTQTPKHLITATGQRVTLRCSPRSGDLSVYWYQQSLDQGLQFLIQYYNGEERAKGNILERFSAQQFPDLHSELNLSSLELGDSALYFCASSVVGGVHNEQFFGPGTRLTVL.

This chain joins TRBV3-1 (or the pseudogene TRBV3-2) and TRBJ2-2; 10 nucleotides align to TRBD2. V gave up 2 bases and J gave up 4 bases; unmatched junction bases: 13. CDR3 length: 19 residues. Germline V CDR1 and CDR2: LGHDT, YNNKEL (reference sequence). CDR3 in amino acids: CASSQQPIAGGFSTGELFF. The CDR3, as DNA: TGTGCCAGCAGCCAACAGCCGATAGCGGGGGGATTTAGCACCGGGGAGCTGTTTTTT.

The chain couples TRBV9 to TRBJ1-1; D unresolved. V lost 0 bases to trimming and J lost 1 base, with 19 bases between them. Germline V lookup: CDR1 SGDLS, CDR2 YYNGEE. CDR3 length equals 18 residues. The CDR3 region is CASSVDPRAGKSNTEAFF. CDR3 DNA: TGTGCCAGCAGCGTAGACCCCCGGGCGGGGAAGTCGAACACTGAAGCTTTCTTT.

The V call is TRBV5-1, the J call TRBJ2-3, with 12 bases fitting TRBD2. Germline loops: CDR1 SGHRS, CDR2 YFSETQ. The CDR3 has 16 residues. V gave up 2 bases and J gave up 6 bases; unmatched junction bases: 7. CDR3: CASSLRLAGVGDTQYF. CDR3 nucleotide sequence: TGCGCCAGCAGCTTACGACTAGCGGGGGTCGGGGATACGCAGTATTTT.

The gene calls are TRBV3-1 (or the pseudogene TRBV3-2) and TRBJ1-5; tentative D call: TRBD1 (6 bases). There are 15 residues in the CDR3. The V and J ends lost 0 bases and 4 bases respectively, with 10 bases between them. Per germline, CDR1 LGHDT and CDR2 YNNKEL (reference sequence). CDR3 sequence reads: CASSQEPRGNQPQHF. The CDR3 bases are TGTGCCAGCAGCCAAGAACCCAGGGGTAATCAGCCCCAGCATTTT.

The chain recombines TRBV7-2 with TRBJ1-2; D remains unclear. This CDR3 spans 14 amino acids. The V end lost 4 bases, the J end lost 0 bases, and 9 bases lay between the germline ends. The germline CDR1 and CDR2 sequences are SGHTA and FQGNSA. CDR3 amino acids: CASSSPSANYGYTF. CDR3 DNA: TGTGCCAGCAGCTCCCCCTCGGCTAACTATGGCTACACCTTC.

V is TRBV6-2 or TRBV6-3 and J is TRBJ2-1; no clear D gene. V was clipped by 5 bases and J by 9 bases, with 8 bases between them. Germline CDR1 MNHEY, CDR2 SVGEGT. This CDR3 spans 11 amino acids. DNA for the CDR3: TGTGCCAGCAGTCTCAACAGTGAGCAGTTCTTC. Translating gives CASSLNSEQFF.

The chain combines TRBV19 with TRBJ1-6; 9 bases line up with TRBD1. Germline V gives CDR1 LNHDA, CDR2 SQIVND (reference sequence). CDR3 length: 13 residues. Trimming at V came to 9 bases and at J to 7 bases, leaving 4 bases not matched to a gene. CDR3 bases: TGTGCCAGCGGGGGGACAGGGAATTCACCCCTCCACTTT. Its translation: CASGGTGNSPLHF.

The V and J genes are TRBV15 and TRBJ1-3; no clear D gene. Trimming stripped 0 bases from V and 0 bases from J, with 6 bases between. The CDR3 consists of 15 residues. Germline V lookup: CDR1 LNHNV, CDR2 YYDKDF (reference sequence). This CDR3 is CATSRDRYSGNTIYF. The DNA of the CDR3 is TGTGCCACCAGCAGAGATCGCTACTCTGGAAACACCATATATTTT.

The J gene is TRBJ1-5, the V gene TRBV19; D is uncertain. Germline CDR1 reads LNHDA; CDR2 reads SQIVND (reference sequence). V lost 8 bases and J 2 bases, leaving 16 bases between the germline ends. This CDR3 spans 15 amino acids. The CDR3 reads CASDPLAGGNQPQHF. The CDR3 bases are TGTGCCAGTGACCCACTGGCGGGAGGCAATCAGCCCCAGCATTTT.

The chain carries TRBV19 and TRBJ2-3; D is unresolved. There are 13 residues in the CDR3. Germline V CDR1 and CDR2: LNHDA, SQIVND (reference sequence). V dropped 8 bases and J dropped 2 bases, with 11 bases sitting between them. The CDR3 loop reads CASCQFLTDTQYF. Written as DNA, the CDR3 is TGTGCCAGTTGTCAGTTTCTCACAGATACGCAGTATTTT.

A remark on this clone: This same CDR3 is encoded by further DNA sequences in the sample. The V gene is TRBV12-3 or TRBV12-4, the J gene TRBJ1-5; maybe TRBD1 (5 bases). Trimming pared 6 bases from V and 7 bases from J, leaving 13 bases between. The CDR3 runs to 13 residues. The CDR3 sequence is CASSPGGGQPQHF. The CDR3 nucleotides read TGTGCCAGCAGCCCCGGGGGTGGGCAGCCCCAGCATTTT.

As DNA, the CDR3 is TGTGCCAGCCAGGACAGGGGGTTGTTCACTGAAGCTTTCTTT. Protein product: CASQDRGLFTEAFF. The J gene is TRBJ1-1, the V gene TRBV2, with 10 nucleotides matching TRBD1. The CDR3 runs to 14 residues. The germline CDR1 and CDR2 sequences are SNHLY and FYNNEI. V lost 8 bases to trimming and J lost 4 bases; unmatched junction nucleotides: 7.

V usage is TRBV27 and J usage is TRBJ1-5, with D possibly matching TRBD1 (5 bases). The germline V gene has CDR1 MNHEY and CDR2 SMNVEV (reference sequence). V lost 5 bases to trimming and J lost 1 base, with 15 bases between them. The CDR3 contains 16 residues. CDR3 in amino acids: CASSTPGLKSNQPQHF. The CDR3 region has the DNA TGTGCCAGCAGTACGCCGGGACTAAAGAGCAATCAGCCCCAGCATTTT.

This chain connects TRBV7-6 to TRBJ1-2; 10 bases are a match to TRBD1. Trimming cost V 1 base and J 5 bases; bases outside gene matches: 4. Looked up from germline, CDR1 is SGHVS and CDR2 is FNYEAQ. The CDR3 is 15 amino acids. The DNA of the CDR3 is TGTGCCAGCAGCTTAGATGGGACAGGGGCGTATGGCTACACCTTC. As protein: CASSLDGTGAYGYTF.

This clone was observed once. The V and J genes are TRBV3-1 (or the pseudogene TRBV3-2) and TRBJ2-7; 9 bases match TRBD1. The V gene's germline CDR1 is LGHDT and CDR2 YNNKEL (reference sequence). The CDR3 spans 15 residues. Trimming cost V 1 base and J 5 bases; bases outside gene matches: 6. Here the CDR3 DNA reads TGTGCCAGCAGCCAAGGCTGGGGGACAGGGAACGAGCAGTACTTC. Translated, it gives CASSQGWGTGNEQYF.

CDR3 DNA sequence: TGCGCCAGCAGCACGGACAGTTCCCGGGACGGCTACACCTTC. Protein product: CASSTDSSRDGYTF. The chain recombines TRBV5-1 with TRBJ1-2, with D perhaps TRBD1 (6 bases). The V end was cut by 4 bases, the J end by 8 bases, with 18 bases between. The CDR3 has 14 residues. Germline lookup yields CDR1 SGHRS and CDR2 YFSETQ.